These 17 T cell receptor beta chains originate from one sample sequenced in a study of blood T cells in healthy people across ages. A second PCR of about 7 to 12 cycles used a sample-barcoded 5' primer and a J-beta primer mix. TCRdb reprocessed the 5' RACE reads with MiXCR, giving one entry per CDR3 protein. Of 850,000 to 1,100,000 distinct CDR3 sequences in the sample, more than 30% were seen once. The sequenced material came from blood. Receptors were obtained from a man aged 18 to 35 in good health.

The V and J genes are TRBV7-9 and TRBJ1-2, with no clear D. Germline V lookup: CDR1 SEHNR, CDR2 FQNEAQ (reference sequence). V gave up 2 bases and J gave up 7 bases, with 5 bases separating them. The CDR3 sequence is 11 residues long. CDR3 region: CASSLSFGYTF. The DNA for the CDR3 is TGTGCCAGCAGCTTATCATTTGGCTACACCTTC.

As concerns this clonotype: A much bigger clone sits one base away, suggesting this may be a read error. The rearrangement joins TRBV5-1 to TRBJ2-1, with D perhaps TRBD2 (5 bases). Per germline, CDR1 SGHRS and CDR2 YFSETQ. V was cut by 0 bases and J by 8 bases, with 9 bases left in between. The length of the CDR3 is 13 residues. The CDR3 spells CASSLGADDEQFF. CDR3 nucleotides: TGCGCCAGCAGCTTGGGAGCGGATGATGAGCAGTTCTTC.

The rearrangement uses TRBV5-5 and TRBJ1-4; tentatively, D is TRBD1 (5 bases). Germline CDR1 reads SGHKS; CDR2 reads YYEKEE (reference sequence). CDR3 length: 15 residues. V dropped 4 bases and J dropped 8 bases, with 18 bases sitting between them. CDR3 nucleotides: TGTGCCAGCAGCCCACACGGGACGGGAGGAGAAAAACTGTTTTTT. As protein: CASSPHGTGGEKLFF.

This chain joins TRBV25-1 and TRBJ1-2; D gene ambiguous. The CDR3 is 12 amino acids. The V and J ends lost 7 bases and 2 bases respectively, with 8 bases between them. Germline V gene sequence: CDR1 MGHDK, CDR2 SYGVNS. CDR3 nucleotides: TGTGCCAGCAAGTCGGGAAACTATGGCTACACCTTC. It is translated as CASKSGNYGYTF.

This chain joins TRBV29-1 and TRBJ2-3; 10 nucleotides line up with TRBD1. V lost 4 bases, J lost 0 bases, and 4 bases stayed unmatched. CDR1 is SQVTM, CDR2 ANQGSEA, per germline. CDR3 length: 15 amino acids. CDR3: CSVVPGQGSTDTQYF. The CDR3 bases are TGCAGCGTTGTCCCGGGACAGGGGAGCACAGATACGCAGTATTTT.

This clonotype was seen ten or more times. The chain links TRBV29-1 to TRBJ1-4; D remains ambiguous. The germline gives CDR1 SQVTM, CDR2 ANQGSEA. V lost 7 bases and J lost 1, with 10 bases in between. The CDR3 totals 13 residues. CDR3 residues: CSARSQTNEKLFF. The CDR3 DNA reads as TGCAGCGCCCGGTCCCAAACTAATGAAAAACTGTTTTTT.

This clonotype was observed a handful of times. The genes are TRBV29-1 and TRBJ2-1; D remains unclear. The CDR3 consists of 12 residues. Germline V lookup: CDR1 SQVTM, CDR2 ANQGSEA. The germline V and J ends were trimmed by 1 base and 4 bases, with 5 bases remaining between them. CDR3 in DNA: TGCAGCGTTGAAGCTACGTACAATGAGCAGTTCTTC. Residues: CSVEATYNEQFF.

The chain uses TRBV6-1 and TRBJ1-4; D gene uncertain. The CDR3 extends over 16 amino acids. Germline V lookup: CDR1 MNHNS, CDR2 SASEGT. Trimming took off 2 bases at V and 0 bases at J, with 10 bases between the two ends. CDR3 amino acids: CASSESWTATNEKLFF. The CDR3 region has the DNA TGTGCCAGCAGTGAAAGTTGGACGGCAACTAATGAAAAACTGTTTTTT.

The chain uses TRBV10-3 and TRBJ1-5; no clear D. Germline CDR1 and CDR2: ENHRY and SYGVKD. The CDR3 totals 13 residues. V was cut by 6 bases and J by 2 bases, with 8 bases left in between. The CDR3 DNA follows: TGTGCCATCAGCCAAGAAGGCAATCAGCCCCAGCATTTT. This encodes CAISQEGNQPQHF.

CDR3 amino acids: CASSISGYGYTF. The CDR3 bases are TGTGCCAGTAGTATATCAGGGTATGGCTACACCTTC. J is TRBJ1-2 and V is TRBV19; TRBD1 might be the D (5 bases). The length of the CDR3 is 12 residues. Germline assignment: CDR1 LNHDA and CDR2 SQIVND (reference sequence). V was cut by 2 bases and J by 5 bases, with 6 bases left in between.

This clonotype was recorded only once. This rearrangement joins TRBV7-2 to TRBJ2-1; TRBD1 agrees at 10 bases. The CDR3 is made up of 14 amino acids. J gave up 7 bases and V 7 bases, and 7 bases lay outside the gene matches. The germline CDR1 and CDR2 sequences are SGHTA and FQGNSA. As DNA, the CDR3 is TGTGCCAGCAAGACAGGGGGCGTAATAAATGAGCAGTTCTTC. It encodes CASKTGGVINEQFF. Full variable domain (outside the CDR3, taken from reference TRBV7-2 and TRBJ2-1): GAGVSQSPSNKVTEKGKDVELRCDPISGHTALYWYRQSLGQGLEFLIYFQGNSAPDKSGLPSDRFSAERTGGSVSTLTIQRTQQEDSAVYLCASKTGGVINEQFFGPGTRLTVL.

This clonotype was observed many times. V and J are TRBV20-1 and TRBJ2-1, with a weak D call TRBD2 (5 bases). Germline V lookup: CDR1 DFQATT, CDR2 SNEGSKA (reference sequence). This CDR3 contains 17 residues. Trimming removed 0 bases at V and 3 bases at J, with 18 bases between. The CDR3 is CSARDLVEADFYNEQFF. CDR3 bases: TGCAGTGCTAGAGATCTGGTGGAAGCGGATTTCTACAATGAGCAGTTCTTC.

The chain joins TRBV10-3 to TRBJ1-5, with D perhaps TRBD1 (5 bases). The V gene's germline CDR1 is ENHRY and CDR2 SYGVKD. Trimming shortened V by 6 bases and J by 2 bases, and 11 bases separated the two germline ends. CDR3 size: 14 residues. The CDR3: CAIRGTGGNQPQHF. In DNA form, the CDR3 reads TGTGCCATCAGGGGGACGGGGGGCAATCAGCCCCAGCATTTT.

This clonotype was counted only a few times. This chain joins TRBV9 and TRBJ1-2; D unresolved. The CDR3 has 13 residues. Germline-derived CDR1 and CDR2 are SGDLS and YYNGEE. Trimming cost V 0 bases and J 7 bases, with 10 bases left between them. The CDR3 bases are TGTGCCAGCAGCGTAGAGGCAGGTGTTGGCTACACCTTC. Residues: CASSVEAGVGYTF.

This clonotype has a handful of counts. The chain links TRBV29-1 to TRBJ2-1, with a weak D call TRBD2 (5 bases). V lost 4 bases to trimming and J lost 8 bases, with 12 bases between them. The CDR3 has 12 residues. CDR1 SQVTM and CDR2 ANQGSEA come from the germline V gene. This CDR3 reads CSVGESGYEQFF. The CDR3 DNA sequence: TGCAGCGTTGGAGAGTCGGGGTATGAGCAGTTCTTC.

V gene TRBV4-3 combines with J gene TRBJ2-2; TRBD2 matches 11 bases. With 0 bases clipped from V and 4 bases from J, the junction kept 4 bases outside the gene matches. The CDR3 extends over 17 amino acids. Germline loops: CDR1 LGHNA, CDR2 YSLEER. CDR3: CASSQDLAGGLTGELFF. CDR3 bases: TGCGCCAGCAGCCAAGATCTAGCGGGGGGCCTCACCGGGGAGCTGTTTTTT.

This clonotype appeared a few times. The chain couples TRBV5-1 to TRBJ1-1; possibly TRBD1 for D (6 bases). Trimming removed 4 bases from V and 1 base from J, with 17 bases in between. The CDR3 extends over 16 amino acids. Per germline, CDR1 SGHRS and CDR2 YFSETQ. The CDR3 DNA is TGCGCCAGCAGCCCCGGGACACTAGCCGGGAACACTGAAGCTTTCTTT. Its protein product is CASSPGTLAGNTEAFF.